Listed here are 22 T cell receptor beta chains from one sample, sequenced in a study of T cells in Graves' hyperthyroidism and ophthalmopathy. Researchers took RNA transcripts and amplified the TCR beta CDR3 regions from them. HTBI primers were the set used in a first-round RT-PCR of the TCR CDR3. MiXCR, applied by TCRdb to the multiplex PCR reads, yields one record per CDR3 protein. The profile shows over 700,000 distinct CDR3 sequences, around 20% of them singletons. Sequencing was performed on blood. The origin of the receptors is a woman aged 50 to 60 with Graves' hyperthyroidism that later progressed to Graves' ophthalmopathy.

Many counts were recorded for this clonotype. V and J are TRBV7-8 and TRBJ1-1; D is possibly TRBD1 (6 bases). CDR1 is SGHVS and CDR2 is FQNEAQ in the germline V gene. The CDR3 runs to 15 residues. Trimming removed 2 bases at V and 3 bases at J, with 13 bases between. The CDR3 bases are TGTGCCAGCAGCTTACAAGGGACAAGCCACACTGAAGCTTTCTTT. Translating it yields CASSLQGTSHTEAFF.

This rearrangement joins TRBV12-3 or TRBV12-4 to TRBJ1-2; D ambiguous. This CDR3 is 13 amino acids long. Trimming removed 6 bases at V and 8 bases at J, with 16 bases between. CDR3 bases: TGTGCCAGCAGCCAGTCCCCGAGGTCCGGCTACACCTTC. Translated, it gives CASSQSPRSGYTF.

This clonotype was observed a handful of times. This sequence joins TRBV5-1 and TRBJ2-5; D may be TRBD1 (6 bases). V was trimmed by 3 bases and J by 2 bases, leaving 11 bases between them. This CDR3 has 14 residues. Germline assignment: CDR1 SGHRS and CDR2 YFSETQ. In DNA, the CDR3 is TGCGCCAGCAGCTATCAGGGGCATCAAGAGACCCAGTACTTC. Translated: CASSYQGHQETQYF.

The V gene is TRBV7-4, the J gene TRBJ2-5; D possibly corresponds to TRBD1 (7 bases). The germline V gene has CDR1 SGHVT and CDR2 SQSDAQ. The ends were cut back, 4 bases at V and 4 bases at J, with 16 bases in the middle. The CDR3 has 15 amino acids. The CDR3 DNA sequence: TGTGCCAGCAGCTCCCCGGTGCAGGGGGGAGAGACCCAGTACTTC. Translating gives CASSSPVQGGETQYF.

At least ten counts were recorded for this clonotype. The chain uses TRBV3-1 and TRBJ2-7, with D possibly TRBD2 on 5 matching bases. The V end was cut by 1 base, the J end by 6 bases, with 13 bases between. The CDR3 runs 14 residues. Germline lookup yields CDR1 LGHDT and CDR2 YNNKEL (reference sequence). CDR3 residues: CASSQVAGAGEQYF. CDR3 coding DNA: TGTGCCAGCAGCCAAGTTGCAGGCGCGGGCGAGCAGTACTTC.

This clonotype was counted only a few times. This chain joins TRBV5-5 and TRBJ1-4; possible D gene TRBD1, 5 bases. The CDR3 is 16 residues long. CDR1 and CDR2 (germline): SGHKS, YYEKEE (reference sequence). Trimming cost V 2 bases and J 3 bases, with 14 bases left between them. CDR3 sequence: CASSLELQGPNEKLFF. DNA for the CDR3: TGTGCCAGCAGCTTAGAGCTTCAGGGCCCTAATGAAAAACTGTTTTTT.

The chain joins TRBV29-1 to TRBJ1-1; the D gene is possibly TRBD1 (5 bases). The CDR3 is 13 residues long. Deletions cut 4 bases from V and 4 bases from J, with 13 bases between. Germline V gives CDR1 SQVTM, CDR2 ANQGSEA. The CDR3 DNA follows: TGCAGCGTTGGCAGGGATGAGGGCACTGAAGCTTTCTTT. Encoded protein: CSVGRDEGTEAFF.

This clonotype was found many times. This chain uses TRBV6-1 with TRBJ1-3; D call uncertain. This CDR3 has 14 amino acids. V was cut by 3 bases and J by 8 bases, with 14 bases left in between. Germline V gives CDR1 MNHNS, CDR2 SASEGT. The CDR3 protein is CASSEDLMSHTIYF. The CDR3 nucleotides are TGTGCCAGCAGTGAGGACCTCATGAGCCACACCATATATTTT.

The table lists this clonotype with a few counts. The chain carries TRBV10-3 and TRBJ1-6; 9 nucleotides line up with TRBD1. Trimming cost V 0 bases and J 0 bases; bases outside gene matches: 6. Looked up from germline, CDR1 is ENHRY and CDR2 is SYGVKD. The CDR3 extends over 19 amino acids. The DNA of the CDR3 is TGTGCCATCAGTGAGTCTATCCGGGACAGGGTCTCCTATAATTCACCCCTCCACTTT. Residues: CAISESIRDRVSYNSPLHF.

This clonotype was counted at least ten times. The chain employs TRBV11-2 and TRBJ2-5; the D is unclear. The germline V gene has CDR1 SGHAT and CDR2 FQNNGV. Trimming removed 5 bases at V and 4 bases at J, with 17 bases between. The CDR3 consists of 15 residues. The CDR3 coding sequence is TGTGCCAGCAGCCGACCACACAGATACGGAGAGACCCAGTACTTC. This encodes CASSRPHRYGETQYF.

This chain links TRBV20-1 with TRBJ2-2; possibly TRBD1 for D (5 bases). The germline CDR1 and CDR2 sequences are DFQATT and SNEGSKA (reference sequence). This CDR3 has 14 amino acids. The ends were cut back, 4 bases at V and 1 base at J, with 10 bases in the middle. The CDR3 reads CSATSGLNTGELFF. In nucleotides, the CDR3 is TGCAGTGCTACATCAGGGTTGAACACCGGGGAGCTGTTTTTT.

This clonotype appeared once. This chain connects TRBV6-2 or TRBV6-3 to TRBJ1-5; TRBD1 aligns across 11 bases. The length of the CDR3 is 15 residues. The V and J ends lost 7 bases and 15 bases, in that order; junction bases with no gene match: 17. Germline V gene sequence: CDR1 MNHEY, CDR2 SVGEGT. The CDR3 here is CASTPRGGQGGRWHF. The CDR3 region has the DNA TGTGCCAGCACCCCCCGAGGGGGACAGGGGGGTCGCTGGCATTTT.

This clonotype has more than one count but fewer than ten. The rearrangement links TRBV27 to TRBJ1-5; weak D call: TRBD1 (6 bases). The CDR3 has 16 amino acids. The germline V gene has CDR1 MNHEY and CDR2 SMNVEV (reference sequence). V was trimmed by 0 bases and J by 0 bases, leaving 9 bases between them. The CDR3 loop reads CASSLSLGASNQPQHF. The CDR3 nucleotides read TGTGCCAGCAGTTTATCGTTGGGGGCTAGCAATCAGCCCCAGCATTTT.

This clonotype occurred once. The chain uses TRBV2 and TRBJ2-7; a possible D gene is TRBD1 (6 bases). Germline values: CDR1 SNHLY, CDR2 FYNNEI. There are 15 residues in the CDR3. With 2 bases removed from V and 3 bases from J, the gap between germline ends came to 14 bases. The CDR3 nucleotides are TGTGCCAGCAGTGAATTAAGGACAGATAACTACGAGCAGTACTTC. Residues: CASSELRTDNYEQYF. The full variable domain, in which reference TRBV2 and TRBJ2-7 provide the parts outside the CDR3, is EPEVTQTPSHQVTQMGQEVILRCVPISNHLYFYWYRQILGQKVEFLVSFYNNEISEKSEIFDDQFSVERPDGSNFTLKIRSTKLEDSAMYFCASSELRTDNYEQYFGPGTRLTVT.

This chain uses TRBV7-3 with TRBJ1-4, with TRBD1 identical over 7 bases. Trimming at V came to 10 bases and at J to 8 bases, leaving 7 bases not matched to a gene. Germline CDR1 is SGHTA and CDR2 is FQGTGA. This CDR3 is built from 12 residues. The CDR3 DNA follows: TGTGCCAAACGGGACAGCCAGGAAAAACTGTTTTTT. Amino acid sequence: CAKRDSQEKLFF.

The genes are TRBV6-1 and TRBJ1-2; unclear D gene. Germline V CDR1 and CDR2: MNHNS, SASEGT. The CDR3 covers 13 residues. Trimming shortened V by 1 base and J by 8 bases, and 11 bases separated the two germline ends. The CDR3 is CASSEERGRGYTF. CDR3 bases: TGTGCCAGCAGTGAAGAACGTGGACGAGGCTACACCTTC.

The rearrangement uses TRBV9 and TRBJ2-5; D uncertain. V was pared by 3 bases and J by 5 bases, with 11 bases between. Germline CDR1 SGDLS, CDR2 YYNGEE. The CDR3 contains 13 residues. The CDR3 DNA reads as TGTGCCAGCAGCGCATCCATTAGGGAGACCCAGTACTTC. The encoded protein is CASSASIRETQYF.

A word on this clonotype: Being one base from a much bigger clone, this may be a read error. The CDR3 DNA follows: TGTGCCAGCACTAACTTAATGAACAGTGAAGCTTTCTTT. This gives the protein CASTNLMNSEAFF. The chain recombines TRBV6-2 or TRBV6-3 with TRBJ1-1; D uncertain. The CDR3 has 13 amino acids. Germline V gene sequence: CDR1 MNHEY, CDR2 SVGEGT.

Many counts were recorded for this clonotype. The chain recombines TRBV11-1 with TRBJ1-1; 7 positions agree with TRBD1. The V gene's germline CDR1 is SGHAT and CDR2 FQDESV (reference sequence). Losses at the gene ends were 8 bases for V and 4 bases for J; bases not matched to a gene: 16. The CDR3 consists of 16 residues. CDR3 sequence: CASGTRGHIAFTEAFF. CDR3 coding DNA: TGTGCCAGCGGAACGAGGGGGCATATAGCGTTCACTGAAGCTTTCTTT.

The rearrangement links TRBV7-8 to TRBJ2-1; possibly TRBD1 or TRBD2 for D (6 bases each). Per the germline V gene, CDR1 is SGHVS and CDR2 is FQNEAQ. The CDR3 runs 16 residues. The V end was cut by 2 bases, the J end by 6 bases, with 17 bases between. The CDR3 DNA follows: TGTGCCAGCAGCTTAATGACCGGGGGCGCTGTCAATGAGCAGTTCTTC. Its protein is CASSLMTGGAVNEQFF. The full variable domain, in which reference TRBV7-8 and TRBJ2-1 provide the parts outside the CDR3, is GAGVSQSPRYKVAKRGQDVALRCDPISGHVSLFWYQQALGQGPEFLTYFQNEAQLDKSGLPSDRFFAERPEGSVSTLKIQRTQQEDSAVYLCASSLMTGGAVNEQFFGPGTRLTVL.

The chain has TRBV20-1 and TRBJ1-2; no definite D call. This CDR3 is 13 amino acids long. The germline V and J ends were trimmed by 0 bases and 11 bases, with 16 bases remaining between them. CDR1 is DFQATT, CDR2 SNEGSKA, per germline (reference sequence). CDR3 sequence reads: CSAREDRVYDYTF. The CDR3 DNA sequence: TGCAGTGCTAGAGAGGACCGTGTCTACGATTACACCTTC.

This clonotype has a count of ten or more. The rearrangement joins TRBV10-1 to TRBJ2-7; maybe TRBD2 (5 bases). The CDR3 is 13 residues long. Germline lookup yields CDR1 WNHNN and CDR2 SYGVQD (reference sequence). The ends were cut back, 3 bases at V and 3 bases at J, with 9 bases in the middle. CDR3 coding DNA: TGCGCCAGCAGTGATCTAGGAGGCTACGAGCAGTACTTC. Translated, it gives CASSDLGGYEQYF.